A single sample is the source of the 27 T cell receptor beta chains below, sequenced in a study of blood T cells in healthy people across ages. PCR was performed a second time for roughly 7 to 11 cycles using a sample-barcoded 5' primer and a J-beta primer mix. TCRdb fed the 5' RACE reads into MiXCR, producing one record per CDR3 protein. Of 1.5 million to 2 million distinct CDR3 sequences in the sample, under 30% were seen once. Sequences were obtained from blood. Every receptor here comes from a woman aged 25-40 years in good health.

Concerning this clonotype itself: This may stem from a read error, because a much larger clone lies one nucleotide away. This rearrangement joins TRBV28 to TRBJ2-6; D is unresolved. The CDR3 loop spans 12 amino acids. The germline V gene has CDR1 MDHEN and CDR2 SYDVKM. V lost 10 bases and J 4 bases, leaving 8 bases between the germline ends. CDR3 coding DNA: TGTGCCACCGCTACCGGGGCCAACGTCCTGACTTTC. It specifies CATATGANVLTF. Combining the CDR3 with reference TRBV28 and TRBJ2-6 gives the whole variable domain DVKVTQSSRYLVKRTGEKVFLECVQDMDHENMFWYRQDPGLGLRLIYFSYDVKMKEKGDIPEGYSVSREKKERFSLILESASTNQTSMYLCATATGANVLTFGAGSRLTVL.

V usage is TRBV5-1 and J usage is TRBJ1-1, with D perhaps TRBD1 (6 bases). The CDR3 runs 17 residues. The V end was cut by 0 bases, the J end by 0 bases, with 15 bases between. Germline V gene data show CDR1 as SGHRS and CDR2 as YFSETQ. Here the CDR3 DNA reads TGCGCCAGCAGCTTGGTTCCGGTGGGGGGCTTGAACACTGAAGCTTTCTTT. It codes for CASSLVPVGGLNTEAFF. Variable domain in full (rest from reference TRBV5-1 and TRBJ1-1): KAGVTQTPRYLIKTRGQQVTLSCSPISGHRSVSWYQQTPGQGLQFLFEYFSETQRNKGNFPGRFSGRQFSNSRSEMNVSTLELGDSALYLCASSLVPVGGLNTEAFFGQGTRLTVV.

Notes on this clonotype: A read error may explain this, as a much larger clone is one base away. The gene calls are TRBV29-1 and TRBJ2-1, with a tentative D call TRBD2 (5 bases). CDR3 length: 14 amino acids. Germline assignment: CDR1 SQVTM and CDR2 ANQGSEA. Trimming pared 4 bases from V and 10 bases from J, leaving 20 bases between. The CDR3: CSVAGSRSSYEQFF. CDR3 nucleotides: TGCAGCGTTGCGGGAAGTCGAAGCTCCTACGAGCAGTTCTTC.

There are a few counts of this clonotype. This chain connects TRBV7-3 to TRBJ2-3, with 7 bases that match TRBD1. This CDR3 has 13 residues. Germline V gives CDR1 SGHTA, CDR2 FQGTGA. V shed 3 bases and J 6 bases; nucleotides not matched to a gene: 3. CDR3 sequence: CASSLTGYDTQYF. The CDR3 DNA reads as TGTGCCAGCAGCTTGACAGGGTACGATACGCAGTATTTT.

This clonotype has more than one count but fewer than ten. The V call is TRBV24-1, the J call TRBJ2-7, with a tentative D call TRBD1 (6 bases). V lost 4 bases, J lost 3 bases, and 15 bases lay in between. Germline loops: CDR1 KGHDR, CDR2 SFDVKD. CDR3 length: 15 residues. CDR3 sequence reads: CATSELRDKRYEQYF. For the CDR3, the DNA is TGTGCCACCAGTGAACTCAGGGACAAGCGCTACGAGCAGTACTTC.

The chain has TRBV28 and TRBJ2-7; TRBD1 matches at 8 bases. This CDR3 is built from 13 residues. Germline V gene data show CDR1 as MDHEN and CDR2 as SYDVKM. V dropped 8 bases and J dropped 6; count of bases not matched to a gene: 9. The CDR3 nucleotides are TGTGCCAGCGGGACAGGAGCTCTTGGCGAGCAGTACTTC. Translation gives CASGTGALGEQYF.

A few counts support this clonotype. The V call is TRBV11-2, the J call TRBJ2-7; D is possibly TRBD1 (6 bases). Trimming shortened V by 5 bases and J by 6 bases, and 17 bases separated the two germline ends. Germline CDR1 reads SGHAT; CDR2 reads FQNNGV. This CDR3 comprises 14 residues. This CDR3 is CASSQVTGYGEQYF. The CDR3 DNA follows: TGTGCCAGCAGCCAGGTGACAGGTTATGGCGAGCAGTACTTC.

This clonotype has only a few counts. The chain joins TRBV27 to TRBJ2-3; TRBD1 matches at 11 bases. The CDR3 is 14 residues long. CDR1 and CDR2 (germline): MNHEY, SMNVEV (reference sequence). J gave up 3 bases and V 7 bases, and 3 bases lay outside the gene matches. DNA for the CDR3: TGTGCCAGCACGGGACAGGGGGGTACAGATACGCAGTATTTT. The encoded protein is CASTGQGGTDTQYF.

The chain has TRBV3-1 and TRBJ2-1; no reliable D call. CDR1 is LGHDT, CDR2 YNNKEL, per germline (reference sequence). V shed 2 bases and J shed 8 bases, with 10 bases lying between them. There are 13 residues in the CDR3. The CDR3 sequence: CASSQQSRDEQFF. DNA of the CDR3: TGTGCCAGCAGCCAACAGTCTAGGGATGAGCAGTTCTTC.

This clonotype has more than one count but fewer than ten. The V call is TRBV7-3, the J call TRBJ2-1; 10 nucleotides align to TRBD1. The germline gives CDR1 SGHTA, CDR2 FQGTGA. This CDR3 contains 16 residues. V lost 5 bases and J lost 8; bases outside the gene matches: 12. CDR3 region: CASSPIPGQGLYEQFF. CDR3 in DNA: TGTGCCAGCAGCCCAATCCCGGGACAGGGGTTATATGAGCAGTTCTTC.

This clonotype has at least ten counts. The chain has TRBV28 and TRBJ2-7; the D gene is possibly TRBD1 (6 bases). This CDR3 is built from 15 residues. Germline CDR1 MDHEN, CDR2 SYDVKM. V lost 6 bases, J lost 4 bases, and 19 bases lay in between. For the CDR3, the DNA is TGTGCCAGCAGGTTGGACAGACTATCGGCGTACGAGCAGTACTTC. Its translation is CASRLDRLSAYEQYF.

The rearrangement uses TRBV12-3 or TRBV12-4 and TRBJ1-5; tentative D call: TRBD1 (6 bases). V lost 7 bases and J 0 bases, leaving 13 bases between the germline ends. The length of the CDR3 is 15 residues. The CDR3 sequence is CASTIGQYSNQPQHF. The DNA of the CDR3 is TGTGCCAGCACCATCGGACAGTATAGCAATCAGCCCCAGCATTTT.

The V and J genes are TRBV20-1 and TRBJ2-1; TRBD2 agrees at 8 bases. Trimming took 2 bases from V and 6 from J; bases not matched to a gene: 6. Germline V gives CDR1 DFQATT, CDR2 SNEGSKA (reference sequence). The CDR3 extends over 14 amino acids. The DNA for the CDR3 is TGCAGTGCTAGACAGGGACTAGGCCTCAATGAGCAGTTCTTC. Its protein product is CSARQGLGLNEQFF.

The V gene is TRBV20-1, the J gene TRBJ2-1; D gene ambiguous. The CDR3 has 18 amino acids. Germline lookup yields CDR1 DFQATT and CDR2 SNEGSKA (reference sequence). V lost 0 bases and J lost 0, with 18 bases in between. The DNA of the CDR3 is TGCAGTGCTAGAGATCGGGTTAGCAGAACGAGCTCCTACAATGAGCAGTTCTTC. This sequence encodes CSARDRVSRTSSYNEQFF.

The rearrangement joins TRBV7-2 to TRBJ2-1; D not resolved. The J call may be incorrect, as the DNA end agrees better with TRBJ2-7. The CDR3 has 13 amino acids. Germline V gene sequence: CDR1 SGHTA, CDR2 FQGNSA. Here the CDR3 reads CASERVTYNEQYF. The CDR3 bases are TGTGCCAGCGAAAGGGTCACCTACAATGAGCAGTACTTC.

This clonotype was counted a few times. The J gene is TRBJ2-1, the V gene TRBV4-3, with 13 bases fitting TRBD2. The V gene end was trimmed by 6 bases and the J gene end by 5 bases; junction bases not matched to a gene: 4. The germline gives CDR1 LGHNA, CDR2 YSLEER. There are 15 residues in the CDR3. CDR3 residues: CASSWTSGRHNEQFF. CDR3 nucleotide sequence: TGCGCCAGCAGTTGGACTAGCGGGAGACACAATGAGCAGTTCTTC.

This chain joins TRBV5-1 and TRBJ1-1; D perhaps matches TRBD1 (6 bases). Germline V gene sequence: CDR1 SGHRS, CDR2 YFSETQ. V dropped 5 bases and J dropped 5 bases, with 16 bases sitting between them. The CDR3 has 14 amino acids. The CDR3 bases are TGCGCCAGCAGTCATAACCAGGGGTGGACTGAAGCTTTCTTT. It translates to CASSHNQGWTEAFF.

This clonotype was detected once. The chain carries TRBV7-3 and TRBJ2-2; the D gene is possibly TRBD1 (6 bases). Germline-derived CDR1 and CDR2 are SGHTA and FQGTGA. V was clipped by 5 bases and J by 5 bases, with 15 bases between them. The CDR3 consists of 15 residues. The CDR3 sequence: CASSLRGEGTGELFF. The DNA of the CDR3 is TGTGCCAGCAGCCTCAGGGGAGAAGGGACCGGGGAGCTGTTTTTT.

Many counts were recorded for this clonotype. V gene TRBV2 combines with J gene TRBJ2-5; 9 nucleotides line up with TRBD2. Trimming at V came to 6 bases and at J to 9 bases, leaving 8 bases not matched to a gene. The CDR3 consists of 13 residues. The germline CDR1 and CDR2 sequences are SNHLY and FYNNEI. The CDR3 here is CASRKIAGASQYF. The DNA for the CDR3 is TGTGCCAGCAGGAAAATAGCGGGGGCGTCCCAGTACTTC. Using reference TRBV2 and TRBJ2-5 for the parts outside the CDR3, the full variable domain is EPEVTQTPSHQVTQMGQEVILRCVPISNHLYFYWYRQILGQKVEFLVSFYNNEISEKSEIFDDQFSVERPDGSNFTLKIRSTKLEDSAMYFCASRKIAGASQYFGPGTRLLVL.

With respect to this clonotype: One end of the junction varies from germline; a read error may be responsible. The rearrangement links TRBV18 to TRBJ2-4; no clear D gene. Germline V gives CDR1 KGHSH, CDR2 LQKENI. The CDR3 extends over 14 amino acids. The CDR3 protein is CASSPPTVANEQYF. CDR3 in DNA: TGTGCCAGTTCACCACCGACGGTAGCCAATGAGCAGTACTTC.

The CDR3 sequence: CASSFGTSETSFDTQYF. CDR3 in DNA: TGCGCCAGCAGCTTTGGGACGTCCGAGACTAGCTTCGATACGCAGTATTTT. The chain has TRBV5-1 and TRBJ2-3; 7 positions match TRBD2. Germline V gene sequence: CDR1 SGHRS, CDR2 YFSETQ. The CDR3 contains 17 residues. The V segment lost 2 bases and the J segment 6 bases; nucleotides outside the gene matches: 15.

To note about this clonotype: One end of the junction fails to match germline, which may point to a read error. V and J are TRBV12-3 or TRBV12-4 and TRBJ2-1; 10 nucleotides line up with TRBD2. The CDR3 has 18 amino acids. DNA for the CDR3: TGTGCCGGCAGTTTATCCCTACTAGCGGGAAGAACCTACAATGAGCAGTTCTTC. Encoded protein: CAGSLSLLAGRTYNEQFF.

The table lists this clonotype with many counts. CDR3 coding DNA: TGCAGCTACAATAGGGAGTTCTCCTACAATGAGCAGTTCTTC. It encodes CSYNREFSYNEQFF. J is TRBJ2-1 and V is TRBV29-1; D may be TRBD2 (5 bases). Germline loops: CDR1 SQVTM, CDR2 ANQGSEA. The CDR3 has 14 residues. V shed 8 bases and J shed 0 bases, with 14 bases lying between them.

Worth noting for this clonotype: A much larger clone is a single base away; this may be a read error. The chain joins TRBV7-8 to TRBJ2-1; D unclear. Germline V gene sequence: CDR1 SGHVS, CDR2 FQNEAQ. The V and J ends lost 4 bases and 8 bases respectively, with 12 bases between them. This CDR3 is built from 13 residues. The CDR3 is CASSSEVFDEQFF. The CDR3 nucleotides read TGTGCCAGCAGCTCAGAAGTCTTCGATGAGCAGTTCTTC.

The gene calls are TRBV5-6 and TRBJ2-7; TRBD2 is a possible D gene (5 bases). The CDR3 runs 15 residues. From germline, CDR1 is SGHDT and CDR2 YYEEEE. The germline V and J ends were trimmed by 7 bases and 0 bases, with 17 bases remaining between them. DNA of the CDR3: TGTGCCAGCGCCCTGTCCTGGCGGGCCTCCTACGAGCAGTACTTC. It encodes CASALSWRASYEQYF.

This clonotype was counted between two and nine times. The chain joins TRBV6-2 or TRBV6-3 to TRBJ2-3; D tentatively reads TRBD1 or TRBD2 (5 bases each). CDR3 size: 14 residues. The V gene lost 6 bases and the J gene lost 4 bases, with 14 bases spanning the gap. CDR1 MNHEY and CDR2 SVGEGT come from the germline V gene. CDR3 nucleotides: TGTGCCAGCAGAACGAGGGTCAGGGCAGATACGCAGTATTTT. Translated: CASRTRVRADTQYF.

The chain couples TRBV5-1 to TRBJ1-4; D is undetermined. There are 12 residues in the CDR3. The ends were cut back, 7 bases at V and 4 bases at J, with 8 bases in the middle. Germline V gene sequence: CDR1 SGHRS, CDR2 YFSETQ. The CDR3 loop reads CASHNDNEKLFF. The CDR3 DNA reads TGCGCCAGCCACAACGATAATGAAAAACTGTTTTTT. Full variable domain (missing parts from reference TRBV5-1 and TRBJ1-4): KAGVTQTPRYLIKTRGQQVTLSCSPISGHRSVSWYQQTPGQGLQFLFEYFSETQRNKGNFPGRFSGRQFSNSRSEMNVSTLELGDSALYLCASHNDNEKLFFGSGTQLSVL.